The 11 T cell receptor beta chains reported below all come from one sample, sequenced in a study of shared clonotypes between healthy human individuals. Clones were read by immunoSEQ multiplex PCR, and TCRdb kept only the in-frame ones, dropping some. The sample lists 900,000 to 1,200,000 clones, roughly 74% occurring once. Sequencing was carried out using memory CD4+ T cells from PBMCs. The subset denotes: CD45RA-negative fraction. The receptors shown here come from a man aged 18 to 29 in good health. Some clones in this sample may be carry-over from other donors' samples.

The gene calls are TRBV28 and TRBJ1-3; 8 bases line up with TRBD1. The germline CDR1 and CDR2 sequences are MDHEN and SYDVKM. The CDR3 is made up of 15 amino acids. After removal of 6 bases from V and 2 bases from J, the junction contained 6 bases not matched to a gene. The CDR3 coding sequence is TGTGCCAGCAGGACGACAGGGGCGGCTGGAAACACCATATATTTT. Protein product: CASRTTGAAGNTIYF.

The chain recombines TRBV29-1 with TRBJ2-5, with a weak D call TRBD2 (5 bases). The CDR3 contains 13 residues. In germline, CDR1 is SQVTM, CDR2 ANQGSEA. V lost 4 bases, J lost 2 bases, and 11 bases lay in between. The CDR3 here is CSVGRRVQETQYF. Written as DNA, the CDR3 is TGCAGCGTTGGGCGGCGGGTGCAAGAGACCCAGTACTTC.

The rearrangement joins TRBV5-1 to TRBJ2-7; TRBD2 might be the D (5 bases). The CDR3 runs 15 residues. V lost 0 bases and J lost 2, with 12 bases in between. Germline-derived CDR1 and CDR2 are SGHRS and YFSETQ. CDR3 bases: TGCGCCAGCAGCTTGGGACCCGGGGTCGCCTACGAGCAGTACTTC. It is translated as CASSLGPGVAYEQYF.

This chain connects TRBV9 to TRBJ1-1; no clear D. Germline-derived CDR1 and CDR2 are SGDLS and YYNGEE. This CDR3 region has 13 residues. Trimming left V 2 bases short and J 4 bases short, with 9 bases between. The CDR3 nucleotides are TGTGCCAGCAGCGTGTTAAGAGGCACTGAAGCTTTCTTT. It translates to CASSVLRGTEAFF.

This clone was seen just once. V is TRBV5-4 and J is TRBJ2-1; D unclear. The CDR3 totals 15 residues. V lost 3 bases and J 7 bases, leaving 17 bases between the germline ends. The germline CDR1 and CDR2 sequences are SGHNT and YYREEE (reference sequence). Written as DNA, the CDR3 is TGTGCCAGCAGCTCCCGCGGAATAGTAGCTAATGAGCAGTTCTTC. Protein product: CASSSRGIVANEQFF.

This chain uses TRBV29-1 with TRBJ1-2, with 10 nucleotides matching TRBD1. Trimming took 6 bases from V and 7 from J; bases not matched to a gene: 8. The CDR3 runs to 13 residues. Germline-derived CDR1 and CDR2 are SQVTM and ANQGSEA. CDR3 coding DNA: TGCAGCGTCTCCGGGACAGGGGATAGTGGCTACACCTTC. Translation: CSVSGTGDSGYTF. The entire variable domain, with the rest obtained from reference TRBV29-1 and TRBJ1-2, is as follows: SAVISQKPSRDICQRGTSLTIQCQVDSQVTMMFWYRQQPGQSLTLIATANQGSEATYESGFVIDKFPISRPNLTFSTLTVSNMSPEDSSIYLCSVSGTGDSGYTFGSGTRLTVV.

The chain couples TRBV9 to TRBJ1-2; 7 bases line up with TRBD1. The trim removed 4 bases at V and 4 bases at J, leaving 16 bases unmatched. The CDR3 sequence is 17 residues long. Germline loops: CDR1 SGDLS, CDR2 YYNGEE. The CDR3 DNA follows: TGTGCCAGCAGCCCACAGACCTCCAGGGGGTTCCGCTATGGCTACACCTTC. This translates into CASSPQTSRGFRYGYTF.

The CDR3 sequence: CASSSTGLLFTEAFF. In DNA form, the CDR3 reads TGCGCCAGCAGCTCGACAGGGCTCCTTTTCACTGAAGCTTTCTTT. V is TRBV5-1 and J is TRBJ1-1; 7 bases fit TRBD1. CDR1 and CDR2 from the germline V gene are SGHRS and YFSETQ. V shed 3 bases and J 4 bases; nucleotides not matched to a gene: 9. This CDR3 has 15 amino acids.

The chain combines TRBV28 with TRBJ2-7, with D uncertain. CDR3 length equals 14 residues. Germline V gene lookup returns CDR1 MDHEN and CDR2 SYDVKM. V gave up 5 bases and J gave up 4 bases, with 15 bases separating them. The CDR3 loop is CASSHLGPGYEQYF. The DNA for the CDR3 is TGTGCCAGCAGTCATCTAGGACCAGGTTACGAGCAGTACTTC.

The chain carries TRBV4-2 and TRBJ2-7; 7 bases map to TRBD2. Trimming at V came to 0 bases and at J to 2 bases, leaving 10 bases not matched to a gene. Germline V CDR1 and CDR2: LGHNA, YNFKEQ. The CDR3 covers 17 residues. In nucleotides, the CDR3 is TGTGCCAGCAGCCAAGATCGGGGAGGGTACACGACCTACGAGCAGTACTTC. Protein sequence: CASSQDRGGYTTYEQYF.

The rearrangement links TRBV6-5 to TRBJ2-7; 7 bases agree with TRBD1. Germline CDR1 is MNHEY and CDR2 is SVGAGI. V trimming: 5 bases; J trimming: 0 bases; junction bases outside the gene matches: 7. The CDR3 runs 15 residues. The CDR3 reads CASSPWDSSSYEQYF. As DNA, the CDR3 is TGTGCCAGCAGTCCCTGGGACAGTAGCTCCTACGAGCAGTACTTC.